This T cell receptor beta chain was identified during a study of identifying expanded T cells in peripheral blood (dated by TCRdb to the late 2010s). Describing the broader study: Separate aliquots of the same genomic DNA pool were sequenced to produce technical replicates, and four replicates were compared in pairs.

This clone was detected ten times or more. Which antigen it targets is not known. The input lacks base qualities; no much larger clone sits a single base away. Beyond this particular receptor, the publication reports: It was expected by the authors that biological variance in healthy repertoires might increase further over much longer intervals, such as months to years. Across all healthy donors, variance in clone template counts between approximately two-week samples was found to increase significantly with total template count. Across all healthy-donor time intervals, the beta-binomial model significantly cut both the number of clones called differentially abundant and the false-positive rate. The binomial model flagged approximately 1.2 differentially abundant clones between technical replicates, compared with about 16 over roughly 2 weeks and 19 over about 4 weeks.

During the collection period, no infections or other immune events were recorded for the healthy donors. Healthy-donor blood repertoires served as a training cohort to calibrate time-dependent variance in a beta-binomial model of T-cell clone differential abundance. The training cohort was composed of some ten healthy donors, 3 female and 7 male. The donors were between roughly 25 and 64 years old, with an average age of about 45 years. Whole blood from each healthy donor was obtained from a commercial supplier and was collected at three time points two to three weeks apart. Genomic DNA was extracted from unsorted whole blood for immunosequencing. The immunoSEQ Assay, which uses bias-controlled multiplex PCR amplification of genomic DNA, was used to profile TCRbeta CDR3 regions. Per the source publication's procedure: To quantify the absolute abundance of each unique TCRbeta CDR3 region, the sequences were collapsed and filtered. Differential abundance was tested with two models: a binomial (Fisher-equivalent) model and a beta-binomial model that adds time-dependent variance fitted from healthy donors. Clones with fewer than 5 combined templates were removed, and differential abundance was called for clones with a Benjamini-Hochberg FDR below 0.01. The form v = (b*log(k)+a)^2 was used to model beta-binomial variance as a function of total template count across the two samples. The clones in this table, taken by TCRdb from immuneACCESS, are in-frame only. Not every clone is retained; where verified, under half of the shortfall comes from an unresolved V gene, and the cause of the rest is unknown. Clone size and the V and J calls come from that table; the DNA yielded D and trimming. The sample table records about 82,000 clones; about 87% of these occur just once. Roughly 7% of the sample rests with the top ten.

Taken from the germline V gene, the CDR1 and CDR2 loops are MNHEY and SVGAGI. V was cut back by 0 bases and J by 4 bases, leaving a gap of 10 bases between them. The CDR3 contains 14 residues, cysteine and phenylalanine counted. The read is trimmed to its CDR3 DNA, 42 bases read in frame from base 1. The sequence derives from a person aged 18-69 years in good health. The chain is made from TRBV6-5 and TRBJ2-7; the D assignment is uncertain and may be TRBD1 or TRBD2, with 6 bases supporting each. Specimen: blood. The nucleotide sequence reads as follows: TGTGCCAGCAGTTACTCACAGGGACTGTACGAGCAGTACTTC. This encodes CASSYSQGLYEQYF.